These 30 T cell receptor beta chains share one sample of origin, sequenced in a study of T cell changes during pregnancy in multiple sclerosis. Here immunoSEQ multiplex PCR was the method, and the copy in TCRdb shows in-frame clones only, minus some. The sample lists tens of thousands of clones, around 90% occurring once. The sample consisted of peripheral blood, taken before pregnancy. These receptors were taken from a female donor with multiple sclerosis, enrolled in a pregnancy study.

The V and J genes are TRBV11-2 and TRBJ1-6, with D perhaps TRBD1 (6 bases). CDR1 and CDR2 from the germline V gene are SGHAT and FQNNGV. This CDR3 region has 16 residues. V lost 5 bases and J 5 bases, leaving 16 bases between the germline ends. CDR3 sequence (DNA): TGTGCCAGCAGCCTTACGGGGGGCCCGAATAATTCACCCCTCCACTTT. It translates to CASSLTGGPNNSPLHF.

This sequence joins TRBV18 and TRBJ1-1; D call uncertain. This CDR3 has 15 residues. Per germline, CDR1 KGHSH and CDR2 LQKENI. Trimming stripped 6 bases from V and 1 base from J, with 15 bases between. The CDR3 DNA is TGTGCCAGCTCGCTCGGGGTGGGTGGGAACACTGAAGCTTTCTTT. Protein: CASSLGVGGNTEAFF. Complete variable domain (other parts from reference TRBV18 and TRBJ1-1): NAGVMQNPRHLVRRRGQEARLRCSPMKGHSHVYWYRQLPEEGLKFMVYLQKENIIDESGMPKERFSAEFPKEGPSILRIQQVVRGDSAAYFCASSLGVGGNTEAFFGQGTRLTVV.

V gene TRBV6-1 combines with J gene TRBJ1-1, with TRBD1 matching 8 bases. The V and J ends lost 0 bases and 6 bases, in that order; junction bases with no gene match: 6. Germline assignment: CDR1 MNHNS and CDR2 SASEGT. CDR3 length equals 15 residues. CDR3 sequence: CASSEASGQAPEAFF. In DNA form, the CDR3 reads TGTGCCAGCAGTGAAGCTTCGGGACAGGCCCCTGAAGCTTTCTTT.

The V call is TRBV5-6, the J call TRBJ2-1, with 8 bases aligning to TRBD1. V gave up 3 bases and J gave up 10 bases; unmatched junction bases: 6. This CDR3 has 13 residues. Germline V gene lookup returns CDR1 SGHDT and CDR2 YYEEEE. The CDR3 loop is CASSSRGPKEQFF. The CDR3 nucleotides are TGTGCCAGCAGCTCCAGGGGGCCAAAAGAGCAGTTCTTC.

This clone was counted once. V is TRBV7-9 and J is TRBJ2-1, with D unresolved. Trimming pared 8 bases from V and 10 bases from J, leaving 3 bases between. Germline CDR1 and CDR2: SEHNR and FQNEAQ (reference sequence). CDR3 length: 8 amino acids. The CDR3 coding sequence is TGTGCCAGCCAAGAGCAGTTCTTC. Protein sequence: CASQEQFF.

This chain connects TRBV9 to TRBJ1-1; 7 bases align to TRBD1. V dropped 5 bases and J dropped 2; count of bases not matched to a gene: 6. The CDR3 extends over 14 amino acids. Germline CDR1 is SGDLS and CDR2 is YYNGEE. The chain's CDR3 is CASSRQGGNTEAFF. Written as DNA, the CDR3 is TGTGCCAGCAGTCGGCAGGGGGGAAACACTGAAGCTTTCTTT. Filled out from reference TRBV9 and TRBJ1-1, the complete variable domain reads DSGVTQTPKHLITATGQRVTLRCSPRSGDLSVYWYQQSLDQGLQFLIQYYNGEERAKGNILERFSAQQFPDLHSELNLSSLELGDSALYFCASSRQGGNTEAFFGQGTRLTVV.

J is TRBJ1-1 and V is TRBV7-2, with no clear D. CDR1 and CDR2 (germline): SGHTA, FQGNSA. The CDR3 runs to 12 residues. V was trimmed by 3 bases and J by 5 bases, leaving 7 bases between them. The CDR3 sequence is CASSFGRTEAFF. The CDR3 DNA reads TGTGCCAGCAGCTTTGGTCGGACTGAAGCTTTCTTT. The full variable domain, its missing parts supplied by reference TRBV7-2 and TRBJ1-1, is GAGVSQSPSNKVTEKGKDVELRCDPISGHTALYWYRQSLGQGLEFLIYFQGNSAPDKSGLPSDRFSAERTGGSVSTLTIQRTQQEDSAVYLCASSFGRTEAFFGQGTRLTVV.

This chain links TRBV9 with TRBJ2-1, with TRBD1 as a possible D gene (7 bases). Germline CDR1 reads SGDLS; CDR2 reads YYNGEE. This CDR3 contains 13 residues. V shed 3 bases and J shed 7 bases, with 11 bases lying between them. CDR3 bases: TGTGCCAGCAGCGCAGGGGGGCTAAATGAGCAGTTCTTC. It yields the protein CASSAGGLNEQFF.

The rearrangement links TRBV4-3 to TRBJ1-2; 9 positions match TRBD1. Germline V gene lookup returns CDR1 LGHNA and CDR2 YSLEER. Trimming at V came to 0 bases and at J to 7 bases, leaving 9 bases not matched to a gene. CDR3 length: 16 amino acids. In nucleotides, the CDR3 is TGCGCCAGCAGCCAAGAGGGGACAGGGAAGCTCTTTGGCTACACCTTC. As protein: CASSQEGTGKLFGYTF.

This rearrangement joins TRBV2 to TRBJ2-7; 8 bases are a match to TRBD1. CDR1 SNHLY and CDR2 FYNNEI come from the germline V gene. V lost 4 bases and J lost 3; bases outside the gene matches: 8. This CDR3 region has 15 residues. In DNA, the CDR3 is TGTGCCAGCAGTGGCCGGGACAGGTCAAACTACGAGCAGTACTTC. Its translation: CASSGRDRSNYEQYF.

The chain carries TRBV10-3 and TRBJ1-1; D remains unclear. The length of the CDR3 is 12 residues. V lost 0 bases to trimming and J lost 5 bases, with 4 bases between them. Germline V gives CDR1 ENHRY, CDR2 SYGVKD. This CDR3 reads CAISESRTEAFF. The DNA for the CDR3 is TGTGCCATCAGTGAGTCCCGGACTGAAGCTTTCTTT.

The chain recombines TRBV19 with TRBJ1-1; 7 bases match TRBD1. The length of the CDR3 is 13 residues. The germline V gene has CDR1 LNHDA and CDR2 SQIVND (reference sequence). Unmatched junction bases numbered 6, after V lost 7 bases and J lost 4 bases. CDR3 protein: CASTGTALTEAFF. In nucleotides, the CDR3 is TGTGCCAGTACCGGGACAGCGCTCACTGAAGCTTTCTTT.

J is TRBJ1-2 and V is TRBV6-1, with unresolved D. The CDR3 is 12 residues long. Germline assignment: CDR1 MNHNS and CDR2 SASEGT. Trimming stripped 5 bases from V and 8 bases from J, with 12 bases between. The CDR3 loop reads CASSNGISGYTF. For the CDR3, the DNA is TGTGCCAGCAGTAACGGGATTTCCGGCTACACCTTC.

The chain is built from TRBV6-1 and TRBJ2-2; 8 positions match TRBD1. Germline loops: CDR1 MNHNS, CDR2 SASEGT. The CDR3 is 15 amino acids. Trimming at V came to 3 bases and at J to 3 bases, leaving 3 bases not matched to a gene. The CDR3 loop is CASSEPDRDTGELFF. The CDR3 bases are TGTGCCAGCAGTGAGCCGGACAGGGACACCGGGGAGCTGTTTTTT.

The chain couples TRBV27 to TRBJ1-3, with 9 bases matching TRBD1. This CDR3 region has 15 residues. J was trimmed by 4 bases and V by 4 bases; bases with no gene match: 5. CDR1 MNHEY and CDR2 SMNVEV come from the germline V gene (reference sequence). The CDR3 sequence is CASSSIGQGGNTIYF. CDR3 nucleotide sequence: TGTGCCAGCAGTTCCATCGGACAGGGGGGAAACACCATATATTTT.

The chain employs TRBV25-1 and TRBJ1-4; 8 bases map to TRBD1. The germline V gene encodes CDR1 MGHDK and CDR2 SYGVNS. The CDR3 length is 12 residues. Trimming removed 2 bases from V and 10 bases from J; junction bases left unmatched: 0. The CDR3 bases are TGTGCCAGCAGTGAAACAGGGGGAAAACTGTTTTTT. Residues: CASSETGGKLFF.

V usage is TRBV7-9 and J usage is TRBJ1-1; D call uncertain. In germline, CDR1 is SEHNR, CDR2 FQNEAQ (reference sequence). CDR3 length equals 14 residues. V lost 3 bases and J 3 bases, leaving 11 bases between the germline ends. Written as DNA, the CDR3 is TGTGCCAGCAGCTTCTACGGCGGGGACACTGAAGCTTTCTTT. Translated, it gives CASSFYGGDTEAFF.

The chain recombines TRBV9 with TRBJ2-1; perhaps TRBD2 as D (6 bases). CDR1 and CDR2 (germline): SGDLS, YYNGEE. Trimming took off 2 bases at V and 2 bases at J, with 14 bases between the two ends. The CDR3 has 16 residues. The CDR3 DNA is TGTGCCAGCAGCGTCCGGGCGGGGCCCACCTACAATGAGCAGTTCTTC. Protein: CASSVRAGPTYNEQFF. The full variable domain, with the rest looked up from reference TRBV9 and TRBJ2-1, is DSGVTQTPKHLITATGQRVTLRCSPRSGDLSVYWYQQSLDQGLQFLIQYYNGEERAKGNILERFSAQQFPDLHSELNLSSLELGDSALYFCASSVRAGPTYNEQFFGPGTRLTVL.

The V and J genes are TRBV19 and TRBJ2-2, with D possibly TRBD1 on 5 matching bases. The V gene's germline CDR1 is LNHDA and CDR2 SQIVND (reference sequence). V lost 3 bases and J lost 2, with 16 bases in between. CDR3 length equals 17 residues. The CDR3, as DNA: TGTGCCAGTAGTATCATACCGCCAGGGCCCAACACCGGGGAGCTGTTTTTT. This encodes CASSIIPPGPNTGELFF.

This rearrangement joins TRBV7-6 to TRBJ2-5, with D maybe TRBD1 (6 bases). Germline V gives CDR1 SGHVS, CDR2 FNYEAQ. The CDR3 spans 14 residues. V shed 0 bases and J shed 1 base, with 6 bases lying between them. The CDR3 nucleotides are TGTGCCAGCAGCTTAGCACAGGGCCAAGAGACCCAGTACTTC. This codes for CASSLAQGQETQYF.

The rearrangement joins TRBV30 to TRBJ2-1, with 8 bases fitting TRBD2. Trimming removed 0 bases from V and 10 bases from J; junction bases left unmatched: 11. Germline V lookup: CDR1 GTSNPN, CDR2 SVGIG (reference sequence). This CDR3 comprises 15 residues. CDR3 in DNA: TGTGCCTGGAGTGTACTGGCGGGGGGCCTCCGCGAGCAGTTCTTC. It translates to CAWSVLAGGLREQFF.

This sequence joins TRBV15 and TRBJ1-1; tentatively, D is TRBD1 (5 bases). The CDR3 loop spans 20 amino acids. Germline V gene lookup returns CDR1 LNHNV and CDR2 YYDKDF (reference sequence). Trimming shortened V by 3 bases and J by 3 bases, and 29 bases separated the two germline ends. The CDR3 spells CATSRDLYSSGYSGDTEAFF. CDR3 sequence (DNA): TGTGCCACCAGCAGGGATCTCTACAGCTCAGGGTACTCTGGGGACACTGAAGCTTTCTTT.

This clone has a single count. This chain connects TRBV14 to TRBJ2-1; tentatively, D is TRBD1 (5 bases). The V end was cut by 4 bases, the J end by 2 bases, with 12 bases between. This CDR3 contains 15 residues. Germline lookup yields CDR1 SGHDN and CDR2 FVKESK. The CDR3 nucleotides read TGTGCCAGCAGCCTAGGGGTTAACACCTACAATGAGCAGTTCTTC. Protein sequence: CASSLGVNTYNEQFF. Drawing the rest from reference TRBV14 and TRBJ2-1, the complete variable domain is EAGVTQFPSHSVIEKGQTVTLRCDPISGHDNLYWYRRVMGKEIKFLLHFVKESKQDESGMPNNRFLAERTGGTYSTLKVQPAELEDSGVYFCASSLGVNTYNEQFFGPGTRLTVL.

This chain joins TRBV5-6 and TRBJ2-7, with 12 nucleotides matching TRBD1. The CDR3 extends over 16 amino acids. Germline V gene data show CDR1 as SGHDT and CDR2 as YYEEEE. With V trimmed by 1 base and J by 4 bases, 6 bases remained unmatched. The CDR3 sequence is CASSLPGTGGEYEQYF. Written as DNA, the CDR3 is TGTGCCAGCAGCTTGCCCGGGACAGGGGGCGAATACGAGCAGTACTTC.

V gene TRBV5-1 combines with J gene TRBJ1-1; no definite D call. Germline assignment: CDR1 SGHRS and CDR2 YFSETQ. The V end lost 0 bases, the J end lost 4 bases, and 13 bases lay between the germline ends. The CDR3 loop spans 15 amino acids. This chain's CDR3 is CASSLGHVSGTEAFF. The CDR3 bases are TGCGCCAGCAGCTTGGGACACGTTTCAGGCACTGAAGCTTTCTTT.

V and J are TRBV6-1 and TRBJ1-1; no clear D gene. The CDR3 is made up of 13 amino acids. V lost 3 bases and J 1 base, leaving 6 bases between the germline ends. Germline V gene lookup returns CDR1 MNHNS and CDR2 SASEGT. The CDR3 loop reads CASSEEGNTEAFF. The CDR3 coding sequence is TGTGCCAGCAGTGAGGAGGGGAACACTGAAGCTTTCTTT.

The chain employs TRBV19 and TRBJ2-7; D might be TRBD1 (5 bases). The V and J ends lost 5 bases and 2 bases respectively, with 13 bases between them. Germline V gene data show CDR1 as LNHDA and CDR2 as SQIVND (reference sequence). The CDR3 length is 14 residues. The CDR3 nucleotides read TGTGCCAGTAGTTCGACAGTTCCTCCCTACGAGCAGTACTTC. Residues: CASSSTVPPYEQYF.

The V gene is TRBV9, the J gene TRBJ1-3, with 8 bases that match TRBD1. The CDR3 runs 14 residues. CDR1 is SGDLS, CDR2 YYNGEE, per germline. Trimming at V came to 3 bases and at J to 2 bases, leaving 1 base not matched to a gene. CDR3 sequence reads: CASSGTGTGNTIYF. The DNA of the CDR3 is TGTGCCAGCAGCGGGACAGGGACTGGAAACACCATATATTTT.

V and J are TRBV7-9 and TRBJ1-2; tentative D call: TRBD1 (5 bases). Germline CDR1 is SEHNR and CDR2 is FQNEAQ (reference sequence). Between the trimmed V and J ends, which lost 0 bases and 2 bases, there was a span of 16 bases. There are 17 residues in the CDR3. The chain's CDR3 is CASSLALSGMGNYGYTF. CDR3 bases: TGTGCCAGCAGCTTAGCCCTGTCAGGGATGGGCAACTATGGCTACACCTTC.

This rearrangement joins TRBV5-5 to TRBJ1-5; 7 nucleotides agree with TRBD1. V dropped 1 base and J dropped 3; count of bases not matched to a gene: 10. Germline V gene lookup returns CDR1 SGHKS and CDR2 YYEKEE (reference sequence). CDR3 length: 17 amino acids. The CDR3 bases are TGTGCCAGCAGCTTGCTTGGGGTCCAGGGGGTCAATCAGCCCCAGCATTTT. This gives the protein CASSLLGVQGVNQPQHF.